Below are 2 T cell receptor beta chains sequenced from a single sample in a study of shared clonotypes between healthy human individuals. Naive CD8 cells comprised CD45RO-negative, CCR7-positively selected cells, excluding terminally differentiated effector memory CD45RA+ cells. TCRdb's copy holds only in-frame clones and misses some; the assay was immunoSEQ multiplex PCR. The data show about 2,100,000 clones, 90% to 95% seen once. The specimen sequenced was naive CD8+ T cells from PBMCs. The receptors derive from a man in his late teens or twenties in good health. Some clones in this sample may be carry-over from other donors' samples.

The chain carries TRBV28 and TRBJ1-1; 8 bases line up with TRBD1. V lost 3 bases to trimming and J lost 0 bases; unmatched junction nucleotides: 6. Germline CDR1 is MDHEN and CDR2 is SYDVKM. The CDR3 consists of 16 residues. The CDR3 DNA sequence: TGTGCCAGCAGTTTGCTACAGGGGGGGATGAACACTGAAGCTTTCTTT. Translated: CASSLLQGGMNTEAFF.

With regard to this clone: The identical CDR3 is also encoded by other nucleotide sequences in the sample. This chain joins TRBV30 and TRBJ1-1, with D possibly matching TRBD1 (6 bases). The CDR3 totals 13 residues. The germline V and J ends were trimmed by 0 bases and 5 bases, with 10 bases remaining between them. Germline V gene lookup returns CDR1 GTSNPN and CDR2 SVGIG (reference sequence). The CDR3 sequence is CAWSVGGGTEAFF. The CDR3 nucleotides read TGTGCCTGGAGTGTAGGGGGGGGGACTGAAGCTTTCTTT.